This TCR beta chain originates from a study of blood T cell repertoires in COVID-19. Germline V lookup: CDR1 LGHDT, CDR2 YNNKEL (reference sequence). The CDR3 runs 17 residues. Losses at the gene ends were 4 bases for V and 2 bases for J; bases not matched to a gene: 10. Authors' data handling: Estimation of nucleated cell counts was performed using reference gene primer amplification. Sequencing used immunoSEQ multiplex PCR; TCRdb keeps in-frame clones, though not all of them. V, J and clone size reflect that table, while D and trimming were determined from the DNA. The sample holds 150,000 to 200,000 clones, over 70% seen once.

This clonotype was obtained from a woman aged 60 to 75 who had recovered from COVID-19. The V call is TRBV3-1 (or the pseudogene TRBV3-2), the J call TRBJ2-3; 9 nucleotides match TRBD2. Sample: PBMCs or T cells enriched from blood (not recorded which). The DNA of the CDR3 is TGTGCCAGCAGCCGAGGCCTTAGCGGGGGAGCCACAGATACGCAGTATTTT. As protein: CASSRGLSGGATDTQYF.